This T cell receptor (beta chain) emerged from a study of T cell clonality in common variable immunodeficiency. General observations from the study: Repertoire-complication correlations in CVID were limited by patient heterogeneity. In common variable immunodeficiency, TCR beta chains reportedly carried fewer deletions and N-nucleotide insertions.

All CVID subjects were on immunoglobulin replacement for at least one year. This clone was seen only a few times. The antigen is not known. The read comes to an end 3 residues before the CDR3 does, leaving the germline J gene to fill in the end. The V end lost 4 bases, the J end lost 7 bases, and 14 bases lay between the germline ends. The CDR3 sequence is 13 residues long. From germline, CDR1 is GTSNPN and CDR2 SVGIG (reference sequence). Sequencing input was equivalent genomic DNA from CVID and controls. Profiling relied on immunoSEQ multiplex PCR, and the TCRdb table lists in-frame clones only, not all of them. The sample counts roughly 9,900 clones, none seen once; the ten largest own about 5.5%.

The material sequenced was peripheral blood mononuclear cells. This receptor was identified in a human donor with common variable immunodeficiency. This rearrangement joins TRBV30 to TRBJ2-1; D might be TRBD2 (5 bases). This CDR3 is CAWTSPGKNEQFF. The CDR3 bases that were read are TGTGCCTGGACTAGCCCGGGGAAAAATGAG.